This T cell receptor beta chain was documented in a study of cytomegalovirus exposure and HLA in healthy donors. Study summary: One earlier analysis, a look at 180 million or so T cells, found roughly 110 million unique TCR beta sequences.

Trimming stripped 2 bases from V and 2 bases from J, with 8 bases between. The CDR3 covers 14 residues. CDR1 and CDR2 (germline): MNHNY, SVGAGI (reference sequence). This clone was counted a few times. The PCR ran on 60 Vbeta and 13 Jbeta primers. Assay: immunoSEQ multiplex PCR; the TCRdb copy retains only in-frame clones and omits some. The top ten hold roughly 5.5% of the sample, which has hundreds of thousands of clones, 82% seen once. Sequencing was done on a sample of PBMCs. The receptor was derived from a man aged 40-55 years in good health and CMV-seropositive. The chain recombines TRBV6-6 with TRBJ2-3; tentatively, D is TRBD2 (5 bases). For the CDR3, the DNA is TGTGCCAGCAGTTACGGGAGTATCACAGATACGCAGTATTTT. This translates into CASSYGSITDTQYF.